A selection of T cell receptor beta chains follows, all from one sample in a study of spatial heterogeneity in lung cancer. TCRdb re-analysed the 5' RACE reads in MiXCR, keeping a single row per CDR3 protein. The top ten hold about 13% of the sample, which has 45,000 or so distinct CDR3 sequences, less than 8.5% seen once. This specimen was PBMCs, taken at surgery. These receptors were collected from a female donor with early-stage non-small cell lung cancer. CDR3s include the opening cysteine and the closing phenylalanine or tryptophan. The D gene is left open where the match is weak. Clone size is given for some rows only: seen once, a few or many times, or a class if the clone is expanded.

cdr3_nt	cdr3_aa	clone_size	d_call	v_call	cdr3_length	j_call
TGCGCCAGCAGCCCTGTGGGGGGGCGGACCGGGGAGCTGTTTTTT	CASSPVGGRTGELFF	few	-	TRBV4-3	15	TRBJ2-2
TGTGCCAGCAGCTTAGTCGGTGAGAGCTCCCACAATGAGCAGTTCTTC	CASSLVGESSHNEQFF	-	-	TRBV7-2	16	TRBJ2-1
TGTGCCAGCAGTTTGCAAGTTTACACTGAAGCTTTCTTT	CASSLQVYTEAFF	many	-	TRBV12-3/TRBV12-4	13	TRBJ1-1
TGTGCCAGCTGTACATCGGGACAGGCCTATTCACCCCTCCACTTT	CASCTSGQAYSPLHF	few	TRBD1	TRBV27	15	TRBJ1-6
TGTGCCACCAGCAGAGAAGGGCGCCGTACAACTAATGAAAAACTGTTTTTT	CATSREGRRTTNEKLFF	-	-	TRBV15	17	TRBJ1-4
TGTGCCAGCAGCTTAAAGACCGAGCAGTATTTT	CASSLKTEQYF	many	-	TRBV7-2	11	TRBJ2-3
TGCAGTGCGGAAGACAGGGGCGACGGGTATGGCTACACCTTC	CSAEDRGDGYGYTF	few	TRBD1	TRBV20-1	14	TRBJ1-2
TGTGCCAGCACCCGAGATATATCGGGGTCCACCTACGAGCAGTACTTC	CASTRDISGSTYEQYF	-	-	TRBV13	16	TRBJ2-7
TGTGCCAGCAGCAGGGACATTCTTAACTATGGCTACACCTTC	CASSRDILNYGYTF	-	-	TRBV6-5	14	TRBJ1-2
TGTGCCAGCAGCTTAGTGGCGGACGCCTACGAGCAGTACTTC	CASSLVADAYEQYF	many	-	TRBV7-2	14	TRBJ2-7
TGCAGTTCAAGTCGGGCCGGGGGCGACTATGGCTACACCTTC	CSSSRAGGDYGYTF	-	-	TRBV20-1	14	TRBJ1-2
TGCGCCAGCAGCCATCTTGGGTTGGGAACTAATGAAAAACTGTTTTTT	CASSHLGLGTNEKLFF	few	-	TRBV4-3	16	TRBJ1-4
TGTGCCAGCTCAAGGGACAGTTTTAATAATCAGCCCCAGCATTTT	CASSRDSFNNQPQHF	many	TRBD1	TRBV18	15	TRBJ1-5
TGTGCCAGCAGTTTATCTCTGGGCTCCTACAATGAGCAGTTCTTC	CASSLSLGSYNEQFF	many	-	TRBV12-3/TRBV12-4	15	TRBJ2-1
TGTGCCAGCAGCCTCGGACCCACCGGGGAGCTGTTTTTT	CASSLGPTGELFF	few	-	TRBV7-3	13	TRBJ2-2
TGCAGTGCACGTCCCGTTTGGGGTACCGGGGAGCTGTTTTTT	CSARPVWGTGELFF	few	-	TRBV20-1	14	TRBJ2-2
TGCAGCGTCGGTATCTCTGGGGCCAACGTCCTGACTTTC	CSVGISGANVLTF	few	-	TRBV29-1	13	TRBJ2-6
TGTGCCAGCAGCCAAGATGTAGAGACCCAGTACTTC	CASSQDVETQYF	-	-	TRBV3-1	12	TRBJ2-5
TGTGCCAGCAGTGACGACAGCACTGAAGCTTTCTTT	CASSDDSTEAFF	-	-	TRBV2	12	TRBJ1-1
TGTGCCAGCAGTTTTGGGGGGCGAGAATCACCCCTCCACTTT	CASSFGGRESPLHF	many	-	TRBV12-3/TRBV12-4	14	TRBJ1-6
TGTGCCAGCAGTCACATAGGCCTGGGACAGGGGAGCACTGAAGCTTTCTTT	CASSHIGLGQGSTEAFF	few	TRBD1	TRBV25-1	17	TRBJ1-1
TGCAGTGCTAGATGGGGTGGTAACACTGAAGCTTTCTTT	CSARWGGNTEAFF	-	-	TRBV20-1	13	TRBJ1-1
TGCGCCAGCAGCCATGGGCCCTCCGGAAACACCATATATTTT	CASSHGPSGNTIYF	-	-	TRBV4-1	14	TRBJ1-3
TGTGCCAGCAGCTTAGAAGGATGGAGGACTGAAGCTTTCTTT	CASSLEGWRTEAFF	many	-	TRBV11-2	14	TRBJ1-1
TGCAGTGCCAGTCCCCCCACCTTGGGGGGAGAGACCCAGTACTTC	CSASPPTLGGETQYF	many	-	TRBV20-1	15	TRBJ2-5